This T cell receptor (beta chain) was recorded in a study of breast tumors, draining lymph nodes, adjacent tissues. Study findings and constraints: The data were judged consistent with most tumor T cells coming from lymph node and expanding in tumor. Luminal-like breast cancer showed significantly greater tumor-nontumor repertoire similarity than basal-like breast cancer did.

Each CDR3 protein is one row after TCRdb ran MiXCR on the multiplex PCR reads. The data hold fewer than 200,000 distinct CDR3 sequences, with around a third observed a single time. For this clonotype: The antigen remains unidentified.

The lymph nodes were axillary draining lymph nodes from breast cancer patients. V was shortened by 5 bases and J by 0 bases, with 11 bases between the two germline ends. This CDR3 has 15 amino acids. CDR1 and CDR2 from the germline V gene are SGHVS and FQNEAQ. Sequenced sample: axillary lymph node tissue. The receptor was isolated from a female donor with breast cancer. Some clones in this sample may be carry-over from other donors' samples. J is TRBJ1-3 and V is TRBV7-8; tentative D call: TRBD1 (5 bases). In DNA, the CDR3 is TGTGCCAGCAGCACACAGGCCTTCTCTGGAAACACCATATATTTT. This gives the protein CASSTQAFSGNTIYF.